This TCR beta chain was documented in a study of tumor-infiltrating lymphocytes in localized non-small cell lung cancer. Study details: From each patient, both tumor and uninvolved lung, non-adjacent to tumor, were sampled. Findings and caveats of the study: TCR sequencing covered a subset of patients with enough tissue. T-cell fraction did not differ between immunotypes IM1 and IM2.

Sequenced by immunoSEQ multiplex PCR; TCRdb stores in-frame clones only, minus some. The repertoire holds 10,000 to 15,000 clones, with approximately 80% as singletons. In the case of this clone: Its antigen remains unidentified.

The germline CDR1 and CDR2 sequences are MNHEY and SVGAGI. Trimming took 6 bases from V and 6 from J, leaving 17 bases between them. The CDR3 covers 14 residues. This clonotype was sampled from a human donor with non-small cell lung cancer. The sample was lung tumor tissue. This sequence joins TRBV6-5 and TRBJ1-1; the D is unclear. CDR3 DNA: TGTGCCAGCAGCCAAGGACCCACGGAGTCTGAAGCTTTCTTT. This encodes CASSQGPTESEAFF.